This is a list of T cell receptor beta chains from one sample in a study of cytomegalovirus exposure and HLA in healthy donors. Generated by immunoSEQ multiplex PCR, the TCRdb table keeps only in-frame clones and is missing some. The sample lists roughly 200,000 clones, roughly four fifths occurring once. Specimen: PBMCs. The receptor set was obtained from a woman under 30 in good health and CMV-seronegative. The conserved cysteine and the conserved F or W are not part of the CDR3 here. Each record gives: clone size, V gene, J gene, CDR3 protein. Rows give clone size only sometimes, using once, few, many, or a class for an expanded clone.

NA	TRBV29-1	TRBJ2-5	SITGLAGVRETQY
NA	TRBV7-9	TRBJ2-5	ASSQQDYGLAVETQY
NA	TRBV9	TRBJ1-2	ASSPSSGTVYGYT
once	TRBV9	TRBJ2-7	ASSVGKGAETPYEQY
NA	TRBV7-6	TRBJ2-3	ASSLAQLGIRTDTQY
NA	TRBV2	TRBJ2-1	ASQLSGGSYNEQF
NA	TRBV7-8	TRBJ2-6	ASSRTGTGANVLT
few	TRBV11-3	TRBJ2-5	ASSSPSLGQGTQY
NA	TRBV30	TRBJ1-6	AWTQGRDSPFH
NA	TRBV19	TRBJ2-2	ASSIQGTNTGELF
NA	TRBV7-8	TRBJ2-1	ASSQPGRPPYNEQF
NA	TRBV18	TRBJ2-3	ASSPAGGLTDTQY
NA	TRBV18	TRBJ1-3	ASSPGIGSPGLSGNTIY
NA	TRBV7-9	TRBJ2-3	ASSLELAAVTDTQY
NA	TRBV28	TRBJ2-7	ASRGLAGGTLSYEQY
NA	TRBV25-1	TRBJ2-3	ASSDAGTFTDTQY
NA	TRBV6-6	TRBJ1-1	ASSPRQNTEAF
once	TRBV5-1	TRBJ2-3	ASSSRGGTSGTPDTQY
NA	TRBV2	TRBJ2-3	ASRTLGGDTDTQY
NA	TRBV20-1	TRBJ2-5	SALPRETQY
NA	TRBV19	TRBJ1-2	ASSIPTGGLEFYGYT
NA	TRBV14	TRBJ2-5	ASSTRDSWETQY
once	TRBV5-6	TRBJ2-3	ASRQGADTQY
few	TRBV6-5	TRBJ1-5	ASSAPKSNQPQH
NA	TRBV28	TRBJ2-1	ASSWERAYNEQF
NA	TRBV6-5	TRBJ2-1	ASSFAGFYNEQF
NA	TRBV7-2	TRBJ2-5	ASSPRGSYQETQY
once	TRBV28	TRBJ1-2	ASSLSPGGNYGYT
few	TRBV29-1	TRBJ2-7	SVARRGEASEQY
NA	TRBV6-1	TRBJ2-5	ASSLTGNGEETQY
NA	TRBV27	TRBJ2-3	ASSLTAGEPDTQY
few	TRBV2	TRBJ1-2	ASSEGTGSYGYT
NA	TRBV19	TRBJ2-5	ATSQGDFGEQY
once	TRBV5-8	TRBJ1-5	ASSQDRAVNQPQH
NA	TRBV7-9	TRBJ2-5	ASSSGVDQY
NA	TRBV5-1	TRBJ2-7	ASSSGTDYEQY
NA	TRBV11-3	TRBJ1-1	ASSFGGPNTEAF
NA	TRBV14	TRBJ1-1	ASSLYQGSEAF
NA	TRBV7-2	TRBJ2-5	ASSLGVSGSETQY
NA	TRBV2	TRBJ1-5	ASSDMTGGQNQPQH
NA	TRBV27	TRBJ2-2	ASSPHLTGELF
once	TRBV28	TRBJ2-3	ASTHPGSSSTDTQY
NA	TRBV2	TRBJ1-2	ASSAGTGGYT
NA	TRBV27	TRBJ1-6	ASSFLDRDTLH
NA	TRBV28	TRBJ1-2	ASSFGQGISYT
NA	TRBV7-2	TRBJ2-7	ASSTSYYGEQY
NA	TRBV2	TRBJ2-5	ASSTPHRTGDGETQY
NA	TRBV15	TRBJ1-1	ATSRVGPGHF
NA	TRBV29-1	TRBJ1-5	SVGFGTNSNQPQH
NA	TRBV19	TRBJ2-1	ASSVLAGVGYNEQF
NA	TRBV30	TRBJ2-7	AWREYDSYEQY
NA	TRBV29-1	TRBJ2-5	SVEPSGRSSGKETQY
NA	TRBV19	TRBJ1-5	ASSLQGASNQPQH
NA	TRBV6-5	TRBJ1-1	ASRSDLSGTEAF
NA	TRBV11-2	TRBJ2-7	ASSSAGDGYEQY
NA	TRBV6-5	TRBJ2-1	AVRSVAGVPNEQF
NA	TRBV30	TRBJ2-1	AWSRSRTSVYNEQF
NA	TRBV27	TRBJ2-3	ASRPDRDAHTQY
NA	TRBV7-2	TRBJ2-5	ASSRTSGRPGTQY